These 22 T cell receptor beta chains were all obtained from the same sample, sequenced in a study of siplizumab effects on memory and regulatory T cells. Assay used: immunoSEQ multiplex PCR; TCRdb lists only in-frame clones, some missing. Among over 100,000 clones, roughly 94% were seen once, and the ten largest hold under 0.75%. The sample comprised Tregs sorted from blood. Receptor source: a human donor in good health.

The chain recombines TRBV2 with TRBJ1-6, with D maybe TRBD1 (6 bases). Trimming pared 5 bases from V and 10 bases from J, leaving 12 bases between. Germline CDR1 and CDR2: SNHLY and FYNNEI. CDR3 length: 13 residues. CDR3 sequence (DNA): TGTGCCAGCAGTTCACAGGGAGGCTCACCCCTCCACTTT. Amino acid sequence: CASSSQGGSPLHF. Looking up the rest from reference TRBV2 and TRBJ1-6 gives the full variable domain: EPEVTQTPSHQVTQMGQEVILRCVPISNHLYFYWYRQILGQKVEFLVSFYNNEISEKSEIFDDQFSVERPDGSNFTLKIRSTKLEDSAMYFCASSSQGGSPLHFGNGTRLTVT.

In its sample, this clone was seen a few times. This rearrangement joins TRBV2 to TRBJ1-4; D may be TRBD1 (6 bases). The CDR3 is 15 residues long. Trimming shortened V by 6 bases and J by 6 bases, and 17 bases separated the two germline ends. Germline V gives CDR1 SNHLY, CDR2 FYNNEI. CDR3 in DNA: TGTGCCAGCAGATCCCCCAGGGGCTGGGATGAAAAACTGTTTTTT. It specifies CASRSPRGWDEKLFF.

The V gene is TRBV6-1, the J gene TRBJ2-2; 10 bases match TRBD1. CDR1 and CDR2 from the germline V gene are MNHNS and SASEGT. The CDR3 contains 15 residues. V was pared by 8 bases and J by 5 bases, with 8 bases of the junction left unmatched. The CDR3 here is CASYRTGGRTGELFF. The DNA of the CDR3 is TGTGCCAGCTACAGGACAGGGGGAAGGACCGGGGAGCTGTTTTTT.

The rearrangement links TRBV10-3 to TRBJ2-7, with D maybe TRBD1 (6 bases). CDR1 ENHRY and CDR2 SYGVKD come from the germline V gene. This CDR3 contains 14 residues. V was cut by 3 bases and J by 5 bases, with 14 bases left in between. CDR3 residues: CAISEGGGFDEQYF. DNA of the CDR3: TGTGCCATCAGTGAAGGGGGTGGTTTTGACGAGCAGTACTTC.

This clone has just one count. The rearrangement joins TRBV15 to TRBJ1-1; D remains unclear. Trimming took off 0 bases at V and 3 bases at J, with 5 bases between the two ends. Germline CDR1 is LNHNV and CDR2 is YYDKDF (reference sequence). The CDR3 sequence is 13 residues long. This CDR3 reads CATSRDFDTEAFF. The CDR3 DNA is TGTGCCACCAGCAGAGATTTTGACACTGAAGCTTTCTTT.

This chain uses TRBV5-1 with TRBJ1-1, with TRBD1 identical over 7 bases. V lost 2 bases and J lost 1; bases outside the gene matches: 5. This CDR3 spans 15 amino acids. CDR1 and CDR2 from the germline V gene are SGHRS and YFSETQ. The chain's CDR3 is CASSFTGTENTEAFF. The CDR3 nucleotides are TGCGCCAGCAGCTTTACCGGGACAGAGAACACTGAAGCTTTCTTT.

The J gene is TRBJ1-3, the V gene TRBV15; D not resolved. Germline CDR1 reads LNHNV; CDR2 reads YYDKDF (reference sequence). V lost 4 bases and J 5 bases, leaving 18 bases between the germline ends. The CDR3 is 16 amino acids. The DNA of the CDR3 is TGTGCCACCAGCACTATCTCTTTGGGAGAGAGAAACACCATATATTTT. This translates into CATSTISLGERNTIYF.

The chain couples TRBV7-2 to TRBJ2-5; no clear D. CDR1 and CDR2 from the germline V gene are SGHTA and FQGNSA. This CDR3 comprises 13 residues. Between the trimmed V and J ends, which lost 5 bases and 5 bases, there was a span of 12 bases. The CDR3 loop is CASSPTWTETQYF. In DNA, the CDR3 is TGTGCCAGCAGCCCCACCTGGACGGAGACCCAGTACTTC.

The chain combines TRBV5-1 with TRBJ2-2, with 7 bases matching TRBD2. The V gene's germline CDR1 is SGHRS and CDR2 YFSETQ. This CDR3 region has 15 residues. V shed 1 base, J shed 4 bases, and the junction held 4 bases outside the gene matches. The CDR3 DNA sequence: TGCGCCAGCAGCTTGACGGGGAGGGGCACCGGGGAGCTGTTTTTT. Its translation is CASSLTGRGTGELFF.

The V call is TRBV5-1, the J call TRBJ1-1; D unresolved. Germline V CDR1 and CDR2: SGHRS, YFSETQ. V was clipped by 0 bases and J by 4 bases, with 13 bases between them. This CDR3 is built from 15 residues. CDR3 loop: CASSLGSRGGTEAFF. The CDR3 DNA is TGCGCCAGCAGCTTGGGGTCCCGGGGAGGCACTGAAGCTTTCTTT.

CDR3 residues: CASSSPPGEVQETQYF. The CDR3 DNA is TGCGCCAGCAGCTCCCCACCGGGAGAGGTCCAAGAGACCCAGTACTTC. This chain connects TRBV5-1 to TRBJ2-5; TRBD2 might be the D (6 bases). Germline values: CDR1 SGHRS, CDR2 YFSETQ. The CDR3 length is 16 residues. Trimming pared 3 bases from V and 1 base from J, leaving 16 bases between. The whole variable domain, filled in from reference TRBV5-1 and TRBJ2-5, reads KAGVTQTPRYLIKTRGQQVTLSCSPISGHRSVSWYQQTPGQGLQFLFEYFSETQRNKGNFPGRFSGRQFSNSRSEMNVSTLELGDSALYLCASSSPPGEVQETQYFGPGTRLLVL.

This clone showed up just once. The CDR3 sequence is CAARESESTDTQYF. The CDR3 DNA follows: TGTGCCGCACGGGAGTCGGAAAGCACAGATACGCAGTATTTT. The gene calls are TRBV2 and TRBJ2-3, with D possibly TRBD2 on 6 matching bases. Germline V lookup: CDR1 SNHLY, CDR2 FYNNEI. The CDR3 consists of 14 residues. V was pared by 11 bases and J by 0 bases, with 15 bases between.

The rearrangement uses TRBV6-1 and TRBJ2-7; D uncertain. CDR3 length equals 15 residues. Germline assignment: CDR1 MNHNS and CDR2 SASEGT. The ends were cut back, 0 bases at V and 6 bases at J, with 15 bases in the middle. The CDR3 region has the DNA TGTGCCAGCAGTGAAGCAGGGTATAGGCTTCTCGAGCAGTACTTC. Protein product: CASSEAGYRLLEQYF.

This chain connects TRBV5-1 to TRBJ2-7; possibly TRBD1 or TRBD2 for D (5 bases each). The CDR3 covers 16 residues. Trimming removed 4 bases at V and 4 bases at J, with 21 bases between. Germline V gives CDR1 SGHRS, CDR2 YFSETQ. CDR3 loop: CASSPKAGVGRYEQYF. CDR3 in DNA: TGCGCCAGCAGCCCCAAGGCCGGGGTGGGACGGTACGAGCAGTACTTC.

The J gene is TRBJ2-7, the V gene TRBV5-1; D is uncertain. Germline V gene data show CDR1 as SGHRS and CDR2 as YFSETQ. The CDR3 has 13 amino acids. Trimming took 1 base from V and 3 from J, leaving 8 bases between them. Here the CDR3 reads CASSLLGNYEQYF. For the CDR3, the DNA is TGCGCCAGCAGCTTGCTAGGCAACTACGAGCAGTACTTC.

This sequence joins TRBV5-1 and TRBJ2-1; 14 bases match TRBD2. With 4 bases clipped from V and 7 bases from J, the junction kept 7 bases outside the gene matches. This CDR3 is 16 amino acids long. Germline V gene sequence: CDR1 SGHRS, CDR2 YFSETQ. In DNA form, the CDR3 reads TGCGCCAGCAGCGGCGGAGGACTAGCGGGAGGAAATGAGCAGTTCTTC. Translated: CASSGGGLAGGNEQFF.

The rearrangement uses TRBV25-1 and TRBJ1-4, with 7 bases aligning to TRBD1. This CDR3 is built from 16 residues. Trimming removed 5 bases from V and 9 bases from J; junction bases left unmatched: 15. Germline loops: CDR1 MGHDK, CDR2 SYGVNS. The CDR3 DNA sequence: TGTGCCAGCAGTCTCACCCTGACAGGGAAGGGGAAAAAACTGTTTTTT. Protein sequence: CASSLTLTGKGKKLFF.

V gene TRBV11-3 combines with J gene TRBJ2-1; 10 nucleotides align to TRBD2. This CDR3 has 14 amino acids. The germline CDR1 and CDR2 sequences are SGHNT and YENEEA. V lost 5 bases, J lost 4 bases, and 2 bases stayed unmatched. The CDR3 bases are TGTGCCAGCAGCAATAGCGGGAGGTACAATGAGCAGTTCTTC. Its protein product is CASSNSGRYNEQFF. Combining the CDR3 with reference TRBV11-3 and TRBJ2-1 gives the whole variable domain EAGVVQSPRYKIIEKKQPVAFWCNPISGHNTLYWYLQNLGQGPELLIRYENEEAVDDSQLPKDRFSAERLKGVDSTLKIQPAELGDSAVYLCASSNSGRYNEQFFGPGTRLTVL.

The V and J genes are TRBV11-2 and TRBJ2-3, with D perhaps assigned TRBD1 or TRBD2 (5 bases each). V was cut by 5 bases and J by 4 bases, with 22 bases left in between. The CDR3 runs 17 residues. CDR1 and CDR2 (germline): SGHAT, FQNNGV. CDR3: CASSPRWGGSSPDTQYF. The CDR3 coding sequence is TGTGCCAGCAGCCCCCGGTGGGGCGGGTCTTCCCCAGATACGCAGTATTTT.

The count of this clone is one. The CDR3 coding sequence is TGTGCCAGCAGCCCGATGGGCGGAAACACCATATATTTT. Protein: CASSPMGGNTIYF. The chain recombines TRBV7-2 with TRBJ1-3; D gene unclear. V dropped 5 bases and J dropped 4 bases, with 9 bases sitting between them. Looked up from germline, CDR1 is SGHTA and CDR2 is FQGNSA. There are 13 residues in the CDR3.

The sample holds a few counts of this clone. This sequence joins TRBV5-6 and TRBJ1-2; 10 bases match TRBD1. This CDR3 has 13 residues. In germline, CDR1 is SGHDT, CDR2 YYEEEE. Trimming removed 6 bases from V and 7 bases from J; junction bases left unmatched: 6. The CDR3 bases are TGTGCCAGCATTAGACAGGGGGCAATTGGCTACACCTTC. It specifies CASIRQGAIGYTF.

This clone was observed a single time. This chain connects TRBV30 to TRBJ2-1; TRBD1 aligns across 9 bases. The CDR3 contains 13 residues. CDR1 and CDR2 (germline): GTSNPN, SVGIG (reference sequence). J gave up 5 bases and V 4 bases, and 3 bases lay outside the gene matches. The CDR3 DNA reads TGTGCCTGGAAGGGACAGGGAAACAATGAGCAGTTCTTC. It translates to CAWKGQGNNEQFF.